This TCR beta chain was found in a study of T-cell reconstitution after alpha-beta-depleted transplantation in children. This clonotype has just a few counts. Unique molecular identifiers were built into the TCRbeta library. Via MiXCR, TCRdb re-called the PCR reads, giving one row per CDR3 protein. The sample holds 300,000 or so distinct CDR3 sequences, 9.9% seen once. This sequence was found in a human donor who donated a stem cell graft to a child with SCID. Sequenced material: PBMCs from the stem cell graft donor, taken from the stem cell graft.

The CDR3 here is CASSAGNSNYGYTF. The CDR3, as DNA: TGTGCCAGCAGCGCGGGGAACAGCAACTATGGCTACACCTTC. The V call is TRBV9, the J call TRBJ1-2, with D unresolved. Trimming took off 3 bases at V and 2 bases at J, with 11 bases between the two ends. This CDR3 comprises 14 residues. Germline V gene sequence: CDR1 SGDLS, CDR2 YYNGEE.